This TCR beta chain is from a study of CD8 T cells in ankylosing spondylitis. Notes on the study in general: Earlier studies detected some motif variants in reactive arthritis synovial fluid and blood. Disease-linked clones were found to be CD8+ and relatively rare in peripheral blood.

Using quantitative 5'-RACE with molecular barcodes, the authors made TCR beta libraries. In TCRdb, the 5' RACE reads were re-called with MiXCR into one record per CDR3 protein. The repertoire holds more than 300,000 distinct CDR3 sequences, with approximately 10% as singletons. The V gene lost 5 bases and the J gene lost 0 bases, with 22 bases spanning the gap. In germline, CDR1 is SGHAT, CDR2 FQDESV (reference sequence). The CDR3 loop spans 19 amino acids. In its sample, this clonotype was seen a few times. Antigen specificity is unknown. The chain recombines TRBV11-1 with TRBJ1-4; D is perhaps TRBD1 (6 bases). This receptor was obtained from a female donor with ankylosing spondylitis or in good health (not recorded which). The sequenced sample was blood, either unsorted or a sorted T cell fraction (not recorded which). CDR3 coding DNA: TGTGCCAGCAGCCCTGGACAGAATACCTCTTTGCCAACTAATGAAAAACTGTTTTTT. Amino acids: CASSPGQNTSLPTNEKLFF.